This TCR beta chain was documented in a study of T cell changes during pregnancy in multiple sclerosis. Sequenced by immunoSEQ multiplex PCR; TCRdb stores in-frame clones only, minus some. The sample lists tens of thousands of clones, over 75% seen once, with almost 0.3% in the top ten. Looked up from germline, CDR1 is SGHRS and CDR2 is YFSETQ. The ends lost 6 bases at V and 5 bases at J; junction bases unmatched: 12. CDR3 length: 15 amino acids. This sequence was found in a female donor in good health, enrolled as a control in a pregnancy study. The rearrangement links TRBV5-1 to TRBJ2-5, with TRBD1 matching 8 bases. The source was CD4+ T cells from peripheral blood mononuclear cells, collected in the third trimester of pregnancy. The CDR3 spells CASIGNRGSRETQYF. The CDR3 coding sequence is TGCGCCAGCATCGGAAACAGGGGGAGCAGGGAGACCCAGTACTTC.